This is a list of T cell receptor beta chains from one sample in a study of T cells in Graves' hyperthyroidism and ophthalmopathy. TCRdb used MiXCR to reprocess the multiplex PCR reads, holding one entry per CDR3 protein. Of about half a million distinct CDR3 sequences listed, around 20% were seen once; the top ten hold around 27%. The sequenced material came from blood. All receptors come from a man aged 18 to 30 with Graves' hyperthyroidism. CDR3s include the opening cysteine and the closing phenylalanine or tryptophan. A D gene is named only where the DNA matches it firmly. Size values are once, few and many counts, or a class for expanded clones, and some rows have none.

TRBJ1-5,TRBV6-1,many,19,-,TGTGCCAGCAGTGACGCGCCCCGACCCCTACAAGATAGCAATCAGCCCCAGCATTTT,CASSDAPRPLQDSNQPQHF
TRBJ1-5,TRBV7-8,-,16,-,TGTGCCAGCAGCTTCAATACAGGGTTTAGCAATCAGCCCCAGCATTTT,CASSFNTGFSNQPQHF
TRBJ2-5,TRBV25-1,few,15,-,TGTGCCAGCAGTGACAATCCGCCATTCCAAGAGACCCAGTACTTC,CASSDNPPFQETQYF
TRBJ1-2,TRBV29-1,many,14,-,TGCAGCGTTCCCACCGCAGGGGACGGCTATGGCTACACCTTC,CSVPTAGDGYGYTF
TRBJ1-6,TRBV28,-,14,-,TGTGCCAGCCAGGGCAGCGCCTATAATTCACCCCTCCACTTT,CASQGSAYNSPLHF
TRBJ1-2,TRBV11-2,-,14,TRBD1,TGTGCCAGCAGCCCAGACAGGGCGGGTGGCGGCTACACCTTC,CASSPDRAGGGYTF
TRBJ2-5,TRBV25-1,-,14,-,TGTGCCAGCAGTAGCAGGTTTAGGCCAGAGACCCAGTACTTC,CASSSRFRPETQYF
TRBJ2-2,TRBV19,many,15,-,TGTGCCAGTAGTATTCGGGGAGTAGGCACCGGGGAGCTGTTTTTT,CASSIRGVGTGELFF
TRBJ1-1,TRBV10-2,many,13,-,TGCGCCAGCAGTGAGCAGGGATTCACTGAAGCTTTCTTT,CASSEQGFTEAFF
TRBJ1-1,TRBV2,many,14,-,TGTGCCAGCAGTGAAGTGACAGGCGGCACTGAAGCTTTCTTT,CASSEVTGGTEAFF
TRBJ2-7,TRBV28,-,16,-,TGTGCCAGCAGTCCTCCCCGGGGAGCTCGGTCCTACGAGCAGTACTTC,CASSPPRGARSYEQYF
TRBJ1-1,TRBV4-1,-,15,-,TGCGCCAGCAGCCAAGATTTGACCCGGGGAACTGAAGCTTTCTTT,CASSQDLTRGTEAFF
TRBJ1-2,TRBV2,few,16,TRBD1,TGTGCCAGCAGGGCCGACGGGACAGGGGTGGCCTATGGCTACACCTTC,CASRADGTGVAYGYTF
TRBJ2-7,TRBV20-1,-,16,TRBD2,TGCAGTGCTGGGGCCGGGGGGATCTCCCCCGCGGACGAGCAGTACTTC,CSAGAGGISPADEQYF